This T cell receptor (beta chain) appears in the sequencing data of a study of regulatory T cells in long-lasting Graves disease. General study findings and limits: New patients shared more than 950 public clonotypes, and persistent patients shared more, with 2,741.

The CDR3 has 16 amino acids. Germline assignment: CDR1 DFQATT and CDR2 SNEGSKA (reference sequence). Trimming removed 6 bases from V and 5 bases from J; junction bases left unmatched: 11. As concerns this clonotype: The antigen is not known.

TCR beta libraries were built with iRepertoire HTBI primers and Arm-PCR of CDR3 regions. TCRdb analysed the multiplex PCR reads with MiXCR anew, one entry per CDR3 protein. Of approximately 400,000 distinct CDR3 sequences listed, 15% are singletons. The time point is: newly diagnosed GD, antithyroid drugs for less than 3 months. PBMC-derived RNA was used for the TCR library. This sample was shared with a second study, whose subject was T cells in Graves' hyperthyroidism and ophthalmopathy. From that study: When ophthalmopathy did not progress within 18 months, Graves' hyperthyroidism was considered stable. Researchers ran a first-round RT-PCR on the TCR CDR3 using the HTBI primer set. Ophthalmopathy was separated from stable hyperthyroidism by a 13 V-J model.

The sequences come from peripheral blood mononuclear cells (PBMCs), collected at new diagnosis, from a patient treated with antithyroid drugs. This sequence was found in a woman in her 30s with Graves disease. J is TRBJ2-5 and V is TRBV20-1, with 14 bases aligning to TRBD2. CDR3: CSASGLAGVGWETQYF. CDR3 nucleotide sequence: TGCAGTGCCTCGGGACTAGCGGGAGTTGGTTGGGAGACCCAGTACTTC.